This T cell receptor (beta chain) was documented in a study of blood T cells in healthy people across ages. Notes on the study in general: Unsorted PBMC input precluded a conclusive naive versus antigen-experienced comparison.

Regarding this clonotype: As yet, its antigen is unknown.

Looked up from germline, CDR1 is MNHEY and CDR2 is SVGAGI. This CDR3 is 15 amino acids long. V was pared by 6 bases and J by 7 bases, with 9 bases of the junction left unmatched. Primed by a sample-barcoded 5' primer and a J-beta primer mix, a second PCR proceeded for 7 to 11 cycles. MiXCR, run by TCRdb on the 5' RACE reads, gives a single entry per CDR3 protein. The sample includes 1.4 million or so distinct CDR3 sequences, 40% to 45% of them seen just once. The sample taken for sequencing was blood. This receptor was obtained from a woman between 18 and 29 years old in good health. The chain has TRBV6-5 and TRBJ1-6, with 7 bases identical to TRBD1. For the CDR3, the DNA is TGTGCCAGCAGAAGCCTGGGACAGCTGAATTCACCCCTCCACTTT. Protein sequence: CASRSLGQLNSPLHF.